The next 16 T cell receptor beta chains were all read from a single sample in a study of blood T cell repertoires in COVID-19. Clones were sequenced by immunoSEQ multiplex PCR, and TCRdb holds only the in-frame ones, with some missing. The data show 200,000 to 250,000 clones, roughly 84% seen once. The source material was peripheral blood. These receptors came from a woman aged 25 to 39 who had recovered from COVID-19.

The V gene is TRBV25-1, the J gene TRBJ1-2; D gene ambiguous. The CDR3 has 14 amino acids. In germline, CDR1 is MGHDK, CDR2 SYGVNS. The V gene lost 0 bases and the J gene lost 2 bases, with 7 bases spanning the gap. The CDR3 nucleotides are TGTGCCAGCAGTGAATACGGAGCCAACTATGGCTACACCTTC. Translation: CASSEYGANYGYTF.

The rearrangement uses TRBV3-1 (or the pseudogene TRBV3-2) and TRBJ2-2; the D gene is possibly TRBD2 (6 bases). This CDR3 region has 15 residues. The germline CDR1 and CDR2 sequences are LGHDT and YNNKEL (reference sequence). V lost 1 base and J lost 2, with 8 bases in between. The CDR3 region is CASSQVGRNTGELFF. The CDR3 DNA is TGTGCCAGCAGCCAAGTCGGGAGAAACACCGGGGAGCTGTTTTTT.

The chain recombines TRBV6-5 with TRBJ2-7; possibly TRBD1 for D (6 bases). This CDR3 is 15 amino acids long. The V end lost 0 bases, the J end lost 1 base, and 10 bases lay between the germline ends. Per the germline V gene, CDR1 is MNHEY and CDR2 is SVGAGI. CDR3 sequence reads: CASSYSIQGSYEQYF. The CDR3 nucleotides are TGTGCCAGCAGTTACTCAATCCAGGGGTCCTACGAGCAGTACTTC.

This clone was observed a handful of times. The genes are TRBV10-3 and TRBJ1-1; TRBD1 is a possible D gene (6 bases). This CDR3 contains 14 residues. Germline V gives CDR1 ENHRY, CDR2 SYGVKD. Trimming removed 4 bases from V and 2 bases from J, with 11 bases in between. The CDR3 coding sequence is TGTGCCATCAGTGCTGAACAGGGAAACACTGAAGCTTTCTTT. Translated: CAISAEQGNTEAFF.

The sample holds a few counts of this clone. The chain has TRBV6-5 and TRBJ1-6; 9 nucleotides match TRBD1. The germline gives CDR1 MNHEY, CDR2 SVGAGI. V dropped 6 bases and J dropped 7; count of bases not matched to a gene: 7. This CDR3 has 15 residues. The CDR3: CASRHTGGNNSPLHF. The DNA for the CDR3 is TGTGCCAGCAGGCACACAGGGGGCAACAATTCACCCCTCCACTTT.

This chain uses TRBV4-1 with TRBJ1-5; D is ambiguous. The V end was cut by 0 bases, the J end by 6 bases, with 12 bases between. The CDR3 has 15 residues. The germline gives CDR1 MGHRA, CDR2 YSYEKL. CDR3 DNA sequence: TGCGCCAGCAGCCAAGATCCCCGAACGGGTCAGCCCCAGCATTTT. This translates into CASSQDPRTGQPQHF.

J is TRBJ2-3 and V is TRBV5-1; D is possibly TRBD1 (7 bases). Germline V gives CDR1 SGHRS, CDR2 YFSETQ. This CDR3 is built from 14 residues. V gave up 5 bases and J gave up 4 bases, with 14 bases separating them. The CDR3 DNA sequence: TGCGCCAGCAGGGAGGGGGCAGGCGCAGATACGCAGTATTTT. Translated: CASREGAGADTQYF.

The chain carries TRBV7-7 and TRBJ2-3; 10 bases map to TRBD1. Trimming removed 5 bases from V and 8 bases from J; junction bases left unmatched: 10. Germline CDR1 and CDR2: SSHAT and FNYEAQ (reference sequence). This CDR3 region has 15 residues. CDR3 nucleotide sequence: TGTGCCAGCAGCCCCGGGACAGGGGAGAGTGTTACGCAGTATTTT. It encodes CASSPGTGESVTQYF. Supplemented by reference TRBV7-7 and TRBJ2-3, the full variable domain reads GAGVSQSPRYKVTKRGQDVTLRCDPISSHATLYWYQQALGQGPEFLTYFNYEAQPDKSGLPSDRFSAERPEGSISTLTIQRTEQRDSAMYRCASSPGTGESVTQYFGPGTRLTVL.

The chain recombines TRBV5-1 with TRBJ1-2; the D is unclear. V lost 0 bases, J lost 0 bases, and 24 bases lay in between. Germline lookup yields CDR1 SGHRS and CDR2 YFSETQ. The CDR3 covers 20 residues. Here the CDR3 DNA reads TGCGCCAGCAGCTTGGGCCCTTCTTTGCGTGAGCACCGAGCTAACTATGGCTACACCTTC. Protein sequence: CASSLGPSLREHRANYGYTF.

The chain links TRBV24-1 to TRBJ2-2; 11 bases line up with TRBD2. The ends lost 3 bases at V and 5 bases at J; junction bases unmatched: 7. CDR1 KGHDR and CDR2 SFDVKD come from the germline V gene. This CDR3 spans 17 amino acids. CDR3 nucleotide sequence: TGTGCCACCAGTGATCCGCCCGGGACTAGCGGTACCGGGGAGCTGTTTTTT. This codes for CATSDPPGTSGTGELFF.

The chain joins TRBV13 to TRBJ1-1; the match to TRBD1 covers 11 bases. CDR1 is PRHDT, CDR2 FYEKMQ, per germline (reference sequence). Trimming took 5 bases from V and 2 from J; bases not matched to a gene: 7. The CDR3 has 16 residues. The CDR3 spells CASSPAGTGGNTEAFF. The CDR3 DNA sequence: TGTGCCAGCAGCCCAGCCGGGACAGGGGGAAACACTGAAGCTTTCTTT.

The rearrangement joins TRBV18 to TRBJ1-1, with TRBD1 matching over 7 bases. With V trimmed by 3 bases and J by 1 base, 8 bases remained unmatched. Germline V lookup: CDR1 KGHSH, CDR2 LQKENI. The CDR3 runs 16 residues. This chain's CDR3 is CASSPQTGLSNTEAFF. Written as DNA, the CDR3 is TGTGCCAGCTCACCTCAGACAGGGTTGTCGAACACTGAAGCTTTCTTT.

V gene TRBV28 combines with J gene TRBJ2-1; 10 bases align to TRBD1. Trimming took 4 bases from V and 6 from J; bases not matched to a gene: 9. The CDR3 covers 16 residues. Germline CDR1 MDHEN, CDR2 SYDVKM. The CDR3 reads CASSSEGQGMGNEQFF. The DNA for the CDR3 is TGTGCCAGCAGTTCCGAGGGACAGGGGATGGGCAATGAGCAGTTCTTC.

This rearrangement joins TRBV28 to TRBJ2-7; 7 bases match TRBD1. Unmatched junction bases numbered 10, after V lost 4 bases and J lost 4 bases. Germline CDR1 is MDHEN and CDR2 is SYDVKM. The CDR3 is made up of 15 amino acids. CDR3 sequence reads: CASSSPGTVGYEQYF. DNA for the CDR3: TGTGCCAGCAGTTCCCCCGGGACAGTGGGATACGAGCAGTACTTC. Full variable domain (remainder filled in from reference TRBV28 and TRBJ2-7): DVKVTQSSRYLVKRTGEKVFLECVQDMDHENMFWYRQDPGLGLRLIYFSYDVKMKEKGDIPEGYSVSREKKERFSLILESASTNQTSMYLCASSSPGTVGYEQYFGPGTRLTVT.

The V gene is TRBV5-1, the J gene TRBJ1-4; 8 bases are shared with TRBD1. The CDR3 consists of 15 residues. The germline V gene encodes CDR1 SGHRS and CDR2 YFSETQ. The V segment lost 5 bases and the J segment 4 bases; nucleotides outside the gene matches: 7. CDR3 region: CASRTGEVGNEKLFF. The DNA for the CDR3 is TGCGCCAGCAGGACAGGGGAGGTCGGTAATGAAAAACTGTTTTTT.

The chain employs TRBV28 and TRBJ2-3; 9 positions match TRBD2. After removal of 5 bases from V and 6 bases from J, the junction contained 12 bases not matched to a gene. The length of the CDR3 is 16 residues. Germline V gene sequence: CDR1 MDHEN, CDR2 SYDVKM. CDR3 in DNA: TGTGCCAGCAGTGGGCGGGAGGGCCTACTTCTTGATACGCAGTATTTT. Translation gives CASSGREGLLLDTQYF.